This TCR beta chain was found in a study of T cell responses to AZD1222 COVID-19 vaccine (dated by TCRdb to the early 2020s). Background on the whole study: A total of 233 trial participants underwent TCR sequencing, of whom nearly 210 received two doses of AZD1222 and about 25 received two doses of the MenACWY control vaccine. Trial participants were enrolled into age subgroups of 18-55, 56-69 and 70-plus years, which contained about 150, 27 and 61 TCR-sequenced participants, respectively. Findings and caveats that apply to the study as a whole: Reportedly, almost half of the unique spike-specific TCRs recognized epitopes lying outside the regions that are mutated in the B.1.351 and B.1.1.7 variants. Because no samples from the day 14 peak response were available, repertoires could be characterized only after the peak T cell response. Conclusions about previously exposed vaccinees are limited, since just a handful of AZD1222 recipients were seropositive for SARS-CoV-2 at baseline. A significant rise in spike-specific TCR breadth and depth was observed after two AZD1222 doses relative to day 0 and relative to MenACWY recipients. CD4 TCRs associated with the vaccine covered the entire spike protein, and the dominant responses were in regions 160-218 and 743-854. Participants were mostly white British and included more females than males, and it was suggested by the authors that clonal diversity may have been underestimated. In the small 56-69-year group, the increase in depth fell short of significance, most likely because of low power.

In the paper's terms, the time point label means: about 28 days (+/-7) after the second vaccine dose. AZD1222 recipients with second doses at about 4 weeks or about 12 weeks were pooled, because spike-specific TCR depth and breadth did not differ between schedules. Samples from vaccinated people were obtained from the UK trials COV001 and COV002, which included a single-blind randomized controlled phase 2/3 trial of AZD1222 (ChAdOx1 nCoV-19) in healthy adults. Trial participant PBMC samples were collected at day 0 and day 28 after the second dose for TCRbeta chain sequencing. The cysteine opens and the phenylalanine closes a CDR3 of 14 amino acids. Only the CDR3 region is kept as DNA, spanning 42 bases read in frame from base 1. From V the trimming removes 4 bases and from J it removes 4 bases, while the gene matches leave 6 bases of the junction unaccounted for. The germline V gene gives CDR1 as SGHTA and CDR2 as FQGNSA.

Remarks on this clone: What this receptor recognizes is not known. No base-level quality is on record; no much larger clone is a single base apart.

The CDR3 regions of human TCRbeta chains were analyzed by immunosequencing. In the paper's pipeline: Repertoire TCRs were checked for matches against a reference library of SARS-CoV-2-specific TCRs that had been generated using the MIRA antigen-specificity platform. Breadth meant the fraction of unique TCRs that were SARS-CoV-2-associated, whereas depth meant the fraction of total T cells that were SARS-CoV-2-associated. Using the MIRA data, each spike-specific TCR was mapped to the spike region that the TCR reacts to and placed in a CD4 or CD8 class. Log10-transformed breadth and depth values were compared by one-way ANOVA with Sidak's multiple comparisons tests. TCRdb obtained this table from immuneACCESS and retained in-frame rearrangements with V and J assigned. These tables miss some clones; where compared with another copy, unresolved V genes account for less than half of the shortfall, and the remainder is unexplained. D and trimming were read from the DNA, whereas the V and J calls and clone size are those reported in that table. The sample contains approximately 89,000 clones, roughly 86% of them found a single time. The ten largest clones represent roughly 6% of the sample.

The sequenced sample was peripheral blood, obtained 28 days after the second AZD1222 dose. The TCR was taken from an adult who received the AZD1222 COVID-19 vaccine. The chain is assembled from TRBV7-2 and TRBJ2-7; TRBD1 agrees with 8 junctional bases. At the DNA level, the sequence is TGTGCCAGCAGCTCATCAGGGGGCGCATACGAGCAGTACTTC. It translates to CASSSSGGAYEQYF.